Below are 6 T cell receptor beta chains sequenced from a single sample in a study of OX40 agonist ivuxolimab in advanced cancers. Profiled with immunoSEQ multiplex PCR; TCRdb holds only in-frame clones, not every one. The repertoire holds about 93,000 clones, 85% to 95% seen once, with about 2.6% in the top ten. The material sequenced was CD4+ or CD8+ T cells sorted from blood, taken in a trial of the OX40 agonist ivuxolimab. The receptors were gathered from an adult with an advanced solid tumor such as melanoma, head and neck, liver or kidney cancer.

This chain joins TRBV2 and TRBJ1-3, with D unresolved. Trimming cost V 7 bases and J 4 bases, with 5 bases left between them. The CDR3 covers 11 residues. Germline CDR1 is SNHLY and CDR2 is FYNNEI. CDR3 loop: CASIVGNTIYF. CDR3 DNA sequence: TGTGCCAGCATAGTGGGAAACACCATATATTTT.

The CDR3 DNA follows: TGTGCCAGCAGCTTCACAGGGGGCGCGGATGAAAAACTGTTTTTT. Translation gives CASSFTGGADEKLFF. V usage is TRBV9 and J usage is TRBJ1-4; 9 bases fit TRBD1. The CDR3 contains 15 residues. Germline CDR1 is SGDLS and CDR2 is YYNGEE. The V and J ends lost 4 bases and 6 bases, in that order; junction bases with no gene match: 7.

The chain recombines TRBV7-6 with TRBJ1-5, with TRBD1 matching over 11 bases. CDR1 and CDR2 from the germline V gene are SGHVS and FNYEAQ. The V and J ends lost 8 bases and 6 bases, in that order; junction bases with no gene match: 3. The CDR3 sequence is 13 residues long. The CDR3 DNA reads as TGTGCCAGCGGACAGGGGGCGGGTCAGCCCCAGCATTTT. Its protein is CASGQGAGQPQHF.

The rearrangement links TRBV6-1 to TRBJ2-1; tentatively, D is TRBD1 or TRBD2 (5 bases each). The CDR3 covers 11 residues. V was cut by 6 bases and J by 10 bases, with 10 bases left in between. Germline loops: CDR1 MNHNS, CDR2 SASEGT. The CDR3 loop reads CASSWGSEQFF. CDR3 nucleotides: TGTGCCAGCAGCTGGGGGTCAGAGCAGTTCTTC.

The V gene is TRBV6-1, the J gene TRBJ2-7; D is uncertain. The CDR3 spans 11 residues. Germline lookup yields CDR1 MNHNS and CDR2 SASEGT. V gave up 5 bases and J gave up 4 bases, with 6 bases separating them. The CDR3 DNA follows: TGTGCCAGCAGTCCGCGATACGAGCAGTACTTC. It encodes CASSPRYEQYF.

The DNA for the CDR3 is TGTGCCAGCAGCCCTAGAATAGGAAGGTCCACAGATACGCAGTATTTT. Encoded protein: CASSPRIGRSTDTQYF. The chain links TRBV4-2 to TRBJ2-3; D unresolved. Per germline, CDR1 LGHNA and CDR2 YNFKEQ. This CDR3 has 16 amino acids. V was cut by 4 bases and J by 2 bases, with 16 bases left in between.